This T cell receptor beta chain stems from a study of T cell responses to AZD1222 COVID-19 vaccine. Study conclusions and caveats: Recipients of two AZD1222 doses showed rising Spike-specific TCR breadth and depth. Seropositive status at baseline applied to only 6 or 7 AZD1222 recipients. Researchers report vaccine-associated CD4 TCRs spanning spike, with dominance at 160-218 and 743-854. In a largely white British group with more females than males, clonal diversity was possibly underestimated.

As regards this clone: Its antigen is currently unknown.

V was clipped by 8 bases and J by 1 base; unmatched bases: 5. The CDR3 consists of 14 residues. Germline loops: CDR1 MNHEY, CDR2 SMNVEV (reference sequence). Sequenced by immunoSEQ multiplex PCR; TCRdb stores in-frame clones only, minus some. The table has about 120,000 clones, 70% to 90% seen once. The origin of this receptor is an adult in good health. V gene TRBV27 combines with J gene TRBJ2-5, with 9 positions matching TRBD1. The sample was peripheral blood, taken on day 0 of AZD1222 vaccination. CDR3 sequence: CASGTGWAQETQYF. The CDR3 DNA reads TGTGCCAGCGGGACAGGGTGGGCCCAAGAGACCCAGTACTTC.